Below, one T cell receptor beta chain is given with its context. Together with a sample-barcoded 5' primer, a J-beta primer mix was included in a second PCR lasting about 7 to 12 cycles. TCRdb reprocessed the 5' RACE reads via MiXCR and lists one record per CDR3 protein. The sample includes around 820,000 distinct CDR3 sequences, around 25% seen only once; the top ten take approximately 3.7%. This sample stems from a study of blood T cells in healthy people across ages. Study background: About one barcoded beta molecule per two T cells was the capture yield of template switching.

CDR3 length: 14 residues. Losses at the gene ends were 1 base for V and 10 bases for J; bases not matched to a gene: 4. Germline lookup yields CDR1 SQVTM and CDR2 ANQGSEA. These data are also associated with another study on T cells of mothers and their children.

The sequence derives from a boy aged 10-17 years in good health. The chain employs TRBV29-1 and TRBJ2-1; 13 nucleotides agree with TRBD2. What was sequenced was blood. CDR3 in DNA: TGCAGCGTTGAAGGACTAGCGGGAGGTCCAGAGCAGTTCTTC. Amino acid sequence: CSVEGLAGGPEQFF.